This T cell receptor (beta chain) comes out of a study of T cells after yellow fever vaccination (dated by TCRdb to the late 2010s). At the level of the whole study: Libraries from fractions with low cell numbers were prepared with the SMART-Seq v4 Ultra Low Input RNA kit. Blood was collected at multiple timepoints before and after primary and secondary immunization, and bulk PBMC replicates and cell subsets were isolated. Two healthy male donors made up the cohort, one aged 18 to 30 years and the other aged 30 to 40 years. Bulk TCR alpha and beta repertoires were sequenced longitudinally to track T-cell clones before and after primary and booster YFV17D yellow fever vaccination.

Sequencing was performed on an Illumina NovaSeq 6000. TCR cDNA was synthesized by 5'RACE template switching, through which a universal primer site and unique molecular identifiers were introduced. Priming for cDNA synthesis came from both the TCR alpha and TCR beta constant segments. Library amplification involved two PCR steps, and the second step added sample barcodes and sequencing adapters. Sequencing of libraries was performed on Illumina HiSeq 2500 (2x100 bp) or NovaSeq (2x150 bp). For the original study's pipeline: MIGEC handled demultiplexing of reads and collapsing into UMI consensus sequences, while MiXCR performed V(D)J alignment. Using edgeR on replicate PBMC samples, clonotypes were called vaccine-responding if FDR was below 0.01 and the log2 fold change was above 5 up to day 15. Each bulk clonotype received a CD4 or CD8 identity based on whether the sequenced CD4 or CD8 repertoire contained that clonotype at higher abundance. Through fastp at Q25 and MiXCR, TCRdb rebuilt clones from the public reads, retaining in-frame beta chains. Duplicate CDR3 protein sequences are folded into a single record with the most common DNA and genes. These V and J calls rely on TCRdb rather than the paper's analysis. The sample has nearly 300,000 distinct CDR3 sequences on record, approximately 10% of them singletons. Of the sample, about 3% falls within the top ten clones.

Study-wide conclusions, independent of this receptor: Computational filtering was needed because FACS-sorted repertoires could contain abundant contaminating clonotypes from the bulk population. The study included only two donors, which limits how far the findings can be generalized. Most clones expanded after primary vaccination were re-detected after the booster (almost 98% of CD4 and roughly 87% of CD8), suggesting broad memory maintenance. A small fraction of clonotypes showed up in both the CD4 and CD8 compartments, probably as a result of convergent recombination. Compared with the primary T-cell response, the secondary T-cell response was faster but weaker, reaching its peak on day 5 rather than on day 15.

In light of the paper, this sample's treatment or condition label describes: live attenuated yellow fever vaccine strain. A standard Ficoll-Paque protocol was used to isolate PBMCs from peripheral blood. Dynabeads CD4 and CD8 positive selection kits were used to isolate the CD4 and CD8 T-cell fractions. TriZol was used to extract RNA from bulk PBMCs, from CD4 and CD8 fractions, and from dextramer-positive and dextramer-negative fractions. There are many counts of this clonotype. The antigen it binds to is not known. The sample holds no much larger clone one base away, and base qualities are not on file. Via the germline V gene, CDR1 is SGHAT and CDR2 FQNNGV. CDR3 length: 13 amino acids, cysteine to phenylalanine. The only DNA kept is the CDR3, 39 bases in frame from the first base. A distance of 7 bases separates the germline ends of V and J, which lose 1 base and 4 bases respectively.

The receptor was isolated from a man younger than 35 who received the YFV17D yellow fever vaccine. The chain links TRBV11-2 with TRBJ1-2; the D segment cannot be called with confidence. Sequencing used CD4+ T cells sorted from PBMCs, obtained 5 days after the yellow fever booster vaccination. This receptor carries the CDR3 CASSLAGSYGYTF. The DNA is TGTGCCAGCAGCTTAGCGGGGAGCTATGGCTACACCTTC. The CDR3 plus the reference TRBV11-2 and TRBJ1-2 genes for the other parts give the full variable domain: EAGVAQSPRYKIIEKRQSVAFWCNPISGHATLYWYQQILGQGPKLLIQFQNNGVVDDSQLPKDRFSAERLKGVDSTLKIQPAKLEDSAVYLCASSLAGSYGYTFGSGTRLTVV.